The 31 T cell receptor beta chains below come from one sample, sequenced in a study of T cell responses to AZD1222 COVID-19 vaccine. The table came from immunoSEQ multiplex PCR; TCRdb's copy has only in-frame clones and leaves some out. The profile shows some 110,000 clones, around 83% of them singletons. The material sequenced was peripheral blood, taken 28 days after the second AZD1222 dose. The receptor set was obtained from an adult who received the AZD1222 COVID-19 vaccine.

This clone was found once. The rearrangement links TRBV4-2 to TRBJ1-3; 10 nucleotides agree with TRBD1. The CDR3 extends over 17 amino acids. Trimming removed 0 bases from V and 4 bases from J; junction bases left unmatched: 6. Germline-derived CDR1 and CDR2 are LGHNA and YNFKEQ. The DNA of the CDR3 is TGTGCCAGCAGCCAAGAAGGGACAGGGGCGAAGGGAAACACCATATATTTT. Translating gives CASSQEGTGAKGNTIYF.

CDR3 sequence: CASSQDRDRGRDYGYTF. CDR3 nucleotide sequence: TGTGCCAGCAGCCAAGACCGGGACAGGGGGCGCGACTATGGCTACACCTTC. The rearrangement links TRBV3-1 (or the pseudogene TRBV3-2) to TRBJ1-2; TRBD1 matches 12 bases. J was trimmed by 3 bases and V by 0 bases; bases with no gene match: 5. The CDR3 is made up of 17 amino acids. Germline CDR1 is LGHDT and CDR2 is YNNKEL (reference sequence).

The chain joins TRBV6-5 to TRBJ1-6; 7 bases map to TRBD1. The germline CDR1 and CDR2 sequences are MNHEY and SVGAGI. This CDR3 has 14 residues. The V and J ends lost 8 bases and 0 bases, in that order; junction bases with no gene match: 1. For the CDR3, the DNA is TGTGCCAGCCGACAGGGCTCCTATAATTCACCCCTCCACTTT. Amino acids: CASRQGSYNSPLHF.

The chain joins TRBV19 to TRBJ1-1; weak D call: TRBD1 (5 bases). The CDR3 sequence is 12 residues long. Per the germline V gene, CDR1 is LNHDA and CDR2 is SQIVND (reference sequence). V was cut by 9 bases and J by 4 bases, with 12 bases left in between. CDR3: CASAGQGTEAFF. The CDR3 bases are TGTGCCAGCGCGGGGCAGGGCACTGAAGCTTTCTTT.

This chain joins TRBV6-5 and TRBJ1-2; no reliable D call. Germline-derived CDR1 and CDR2 are MNHEY and SVGAGI. The ends were cut back, 7 bases at V and 7 bases at J, with 16 bases in the middle. The CDR3 consists of 13 residues. CDR3 nucleotides: TGTGCCAGCATCGACAAATCCGGAGTTGGCTACACCTTC. Its translation is CASIDKSGVGYTF.

The table lists this clone with a count of one. The chain is built from TRBV2 and TRBJ1-5; possibly TRBD1 for D (6 bases). The CDR3 sequence is 14 residues long. Germline CDR1 and CDR2: SNHLY and FYNNEI. The V end was cut by 7 bases, the J end by 1 base, with 11 bases between. CDR3 sequence reads: CASKQTGSNQPQHF. The CDR3 DNA sequence: TGTGCCAGCAAGCAAACAGGGAGCAATCAGCCCCAGCATTTT.

The chain employs TRBV19 and TRBJ2-3; tentative D call: TRBD1 (8 bases). Per germline, CDR1 LNHDA and CDR2 SQIVND (reference sequence). This CDR3 spans 15 amino acids. The ends were cut back, 4 bases at V and 3 bases at J, with 14 bases in the middle. CDR3 nucleotide sequence: TGTGCCAGTAGTACAGGACAGGGAGGGACAGATACGCAGTATTTT. It specifies CASSTGQGGTDTQYF.

The rearrangement uses TRBV28 and TRBJ1-2, with 8 bases lining up with TRBD1. V dropped 5 bases and J dropped 8; count of bases not matched to a gene: 10. This CDR3 contains 14 residues. In germline, CDR1 is MDHEN, CDR2 SYDVKM. This chain's CDR3 is CASSPWTGKIGYTF. CDR3 nucleotides: TGTGCCAGCAGTCCCTGGACAGGGAAGATCGGCTACACCTTC.

This sequence joins TRBV2 and TRBJ2-3; D gene ambiguous. Trimming left V 7 bases short and J 1 base short, with 9 bases between. The CDR3 length is 13 residues. Germline CDR1 reads SNHLY; CDR2 reads FYNNEI. The CDR3 coding sequence is TGTGCCAGCATCCTCTGGGGCACAGATACGCAGTATTTT. Its translation is CASILWGTDTQYF.

The V gene is TRBV5-1, the J gene TRBJ2-1; D is unclear. In germline, CDR1 is SGHRS, CDR2 YFSETQ. Trimming took 4 bases from V and 9 from J, leaving 11 bases between them. This CDR3 has 12 amino acids. As DNA, the CDR3 is TGCGCCAGCAGCGGAACAGCCGTTGAGCAGTTCTTC. It yields the protein CASSGTAVEQFF.

V is TRBV14 and J is TRBJ1-4, with 11 bases identical to TRBD1. The CDR3 sequence is 17 residues long. V was clipped by 5 bases and J by 6 bases; unmatched bases: 11. CDR1 and CDR2 (germline): SGHDN, FVKESK. CDR3 sequence reads: CASSARPGQGGYEKLFF. The CDR3 DNA reads as TGTGCCAGCAGCGCCCGCCCGGGACAGGGGGGCTATGAAAAACTGTTTTTT.

The chain links TRBV5-6 to TRBJ1-1; possibly TRBD1 for D (5 bases). Germline V gene sequence: CDR1 SGHDT, CDR2 YYEEEE. The CDR3 spans 13 residues. Trimming cost V 4 bases and J 6 bases, with 13 bases left between them. As DNA, the CDR3 is TGTGCCAGCAGCGGGGGAGGACGTGCTGAAGCTTTCTTT. This sequence encodes CASSGGGRAEAFF. The full variable domain, with the rest looked up from reference TRBV5-6 and TRBJ1-1, is DAGVTQSPTHLIKTRGQQVTLRCSPKSGHDTVSWYQQALGQGPQFIFQYYEEEERQRGNFPDRFSGHQFPNYSSELNVNALLLGDSALYLCASSGGGRAEAFFGQGTRLTVV.

Only a few counts were recorded for this clone. J is TRBJ2-3 and V is TRBV24-1; 9 bases are a match to TRBD2. CDR1 is KGHDR, CDR2 SFDVKD, per germline. The CDR3 covers 16 residues. V shed 5 bases, J shed 0 bases, and the junction held 5 bases outside the gene matches. CDR3 in DNA: TGTGCCACCAGTGCCGGCGGGAGGGGTAGCACAGATACGCAGTATTTT. Its translation is CATSAGGRGSTDTQYF.

The V and J genes are TRBV7-2 and TRBJ2-3; 7 bases are shared with TRBD1. V trimming: 1 base; J trimming: 5 bases; junction bases outside the gene matches: 6. Germline lookup yields CDR1 SGHTA and CDR2 FQGNSA. The CDR3 loop spans 15 amino acids. The CDR3, as DNA: TGTGCCAGCAGCTTAGAAGGGGGCTACGGAGATACGCAGTATTTT. Amino acid sequence: CASSLEGGYGDTQYF.

The V gene is TRBV6-5, the J gene TRBJ2-7, with TRBD2 as a possible D gene (6 bases). The CDR3 contains 13 residues. Trimming took 2 bases from V and 6 from J, leaving 11 bases between them. CDR1 is MNHEY, CDR2 SVGAGI, per germline. CDR3 protein: CASSYGAGREQYF. In DNA, the CDR3 is TGTGCCAGCAGTTACGGTGCGGGGCGCGAGCAGTACTTC.

This chain uses TRBV10-3 with TRBJ1-3; TRBD1 matches at 7 bases. J lost 0 bases, V lost 2 bases, and 7 bases had no gene match. CDR3 length: 17 residues. Germline V gene sequence: CDR1 ENHRY, CDR2 SYGVKD. CDR3 nucleotide sequence: TGTGCCATCAGTGAGCCACAGGGGTCGAGCTCTGGAAACACCATATATTTT. Amino acid sequence: CAISEPQGSSSGNTIYF.

The chain employs TRBV25-1 and TRBJ2-7; 7 bases fit TRBD1. The CDR3 is 14 amino acids. The germline V gene has CDR1 MGHDK and CDR2 SYGVNS. The V and J ends lost 3 bases and 4 bases, in that order; junction bases with no gene match: 6. CDR3 nucleotide sequence: TGTGCCAGCAGTGATTCAGGGGGAGTATACGAGCAGTACTTC. It yields the protein CASSDSGGVYEQYF.

The chain joins TRBV7-2 to TRBJ1-6, with TRBD1 identical over 7 bases. Germline lookup yields CDR1 SGHTA and CDR2 FQGNSA. The ends lost 0 bases at V and 10 bases at J; junction bases unmatched: 9. The CDR3 covers 16 residues. The CDR3 spells CASSLAAGTVRSPLHF. CDR3 nucleotides: TGTGCCAGCAGCTTAGCGGCCGGGACAGTCCGATCACCCCTCCACTTT.

The rearrangement links TRBV6-5 to TRBJ1-4; possible D gene TRBD1, 6 bases. CDR3 size: 15 residues. Germline CDR1 and CDR2: MNHEY and SVGAGI. V gave up 5 bases and J gave up 1 base, with 11 bases separating them. The CDR3 protein is CASSNRGGTNEKLFF. DNA for the CDR3: TGTGCCAGCAGTAACAGAGGGGGAACTAATGAAAAACTGTTTTTT.

The chain recombines TRBV2 with TRBJ1-1; TRBD1 aligns across 7 bases. Germline CDR1 reads SNHLY; CDR2 reads FYNNEI. V lost 6 bases and J lost 3; bases outside the gene matches: 4. This CDR3 is 13 amino acids long. The CDR3 DNA follows: TGTGCCAGCAGGTCTACAGGGGACACTGAAGCTTTCTTT. Amino acids: CASRSTGDTEAFF.

The J gene is TRBJ1-5, the V gene TRBV28; D is undetermined. Trimming took 2 bases from V and 0 from J, leaving 8 bases between them. The germline V gene has CDR1 MDHEN and CDR2 SYDVKM. The CDR3 extends over 15 amino acids. CDR3 DNA: TGTGCCAGCAGTTTAGGAGGTAATAGCAATCAGCCCCAGCATTTT. It specifies CASSLGGNSNQPQHF.

V gene TRBV10-1 combines with J gene TRBJ1-2; D is unresolved. V lost 3 bases and J lost 8, with 10 bases in between. CDR1 WNHNN and CDR2 SYGVQD come from the germline V gene (reference sequence). This CDR3 comprises 12 residues. CDR3 loop: CASSEGPSGYTF. For the CDR3, the DNA is TGCGCCAGCAGTGAAGGTCCCAGCGGCTACACCTTC.

The rearrangement links TRBV29-1 to TRBJ1-1; D ambiguous. The CDR3 has 12 residues. Germline CDR1 SQVTM, CDR2 ANQGSEA. V shed 4 bases and J shed 1 base, with 7 bases lying between them. The CDR3 DNA sequence: TGCAGCGTTGGAGCGTCGAACACTGAAGCTTTCTTT. It encodes CSVGASNTEAFF.

This clone showed up just a few times. V is TRBV7-2 and J is TRBJ2-7; D tentatively reads TRBD1 or TRBD2 (6 bases each). V shed 5 bases and J shed 1 base, with 15 bases lying between them. Germline values: CDR1 SGHTA, CDR2 FQGNSA. CDR3 length: 15 amino acids. CDR3 coding DNA: TGTGCCAGCAGCCGGGGGCCCATGTCGTCCTACGAGCAGTACTTC. Translation gives CASSRGPMSSYEQYF.

This rearrangement joins TRBV28 to TRBJ1-1; D uncertain. Trimming left V 6 bases short and J 6 bases short, with 11 bases between. Per germline, CDR1 MDHEN and CDR2 SYDVKM. The CDR3 spans 12 residues. The CDR3, as DNA: TGTGCCAGCAGCCTGAGAGGGTCTGAAGCTTTCTTT. Amino acids: CASSLRGSEAFF.

This clone was picked up a small number of times. The chain recombines TRBV14 with TRBJ1-2, with unresolved D. There are 14 residues in the CDR3. Germline CDR1 reads SGHDN; CDR2 reads FVKESK. Between the trimmed V and J ends, which lost 4 bases and 8 bases, there was a span of 17 bases. CDR3 nucleotide sequence: TGTGCCAGCAGCCCCTTGGGCACGGCCAGCGGCTACACCTTC. It specifies CASSPLGTASGYTF.

V usage is TRBV7-9 and J usage is TRBJ1-1; 10 positions agree with TRBD1. Unmatched junction bases numbered 14, after V lost 4 bases and J lost 0 bases. The CDR3 spans 19 residues. CDR1 is SEHNR, CDR2 FQNEAQ, per germline (reference sequence). As DNA, the CDR3 is TGTGCCAGCAGCTCCCGACAGGGGGCGTGGGAAGGCCTGAACACTGAAGCTTTCTTT. This encodes CASSSRQGAWEGLNTEAFF.

The chain couples TRBV11-2 to TRBJ2-1; D tentatively fits TRBD1 or TRBD2 (5 bases each). The germline gives CDR1 SGHAT, CDR2 FQNNGV. This CDR3 region has 16 residues. V lost 2 bases and J lost 15, with 26 bases in between. This CDR3 reads CASSLNRDEIYNVRFF. The CDR3 bases are TGTGCCAGCAGCTTAAACCGGGACGAAATCTACAATGTACGGTTCTTC.

J is TRBJ1-4 and V is TRBV27; D perhaps matches TRBD1 (5 bases). This CDR3 has 15 amino acids. V was trimmed by 1 base and J by 7 bases, leaving 13 bases between them. The V gene's germline CDR1 is MNHEY and CDR2 SMNVEV (reference sequence). Here the CDR3 reads CASSLWWQGGEKLFF. DNA of the CDR3: TGTGCCAGCAGTTTATGGTGGCAGGGAGGTGAAAAACTGTTTTTT.

The CDR3 nucleotides are TGCGCCAGCAGCCAAGATTTCGAGGGATTGGGCACTGAAGCTTTCTTT. Translated: CASSQDFEGLGTEAFF. This chain links TRBV4-3 with TRBJ1-1; D not certain. The V end lost 0 bases, the J end lost 4 bases, and 15 bases lay between the germline ends. Germline V CDR1 and CDR2: LGHNA, YSLEER. This CDR3 has 16 amino acids.

A note on this clone: The final CDR3 position lacks the conserved phenylalanine or tryptophan, pointing to a likely read error. No DNA is shown, since the ends of the CDR3 on it are uncertain; the CDR3 is the one TCRdb lists. The V call is TRBV27, the J call TRBJ2-7; the table assigns TRBD2, which was not confirmed against the DNA. Germline loops: CDR1 MNHEY, CDR2 SMNVEV (reference sequence). The CDR3 adds up to 8 amino acids, both ends counted. The CDR3 reads CASSSPCY.